This entry describes one T cell receptor beta chain. The antigen is unknown. TCRdb reprocessed the reads via MiXCR and lists one record per CDR3 protein. The profile shows more than 250,000 distinct CDR3 sequences, around 25% of them singletons. This CDR3 has 15 amino acids. Trimming took off 0 bases at V and 7 bases at J, with 13 bases between the two ends. Germline V CDR1 and CDR2: LNHDA, SQIVND (reference sequence). The source of the sample is a study of T cell repertoires in cytomegalovirus infection. About the study: Recently identified HLA-C-restricted CMV epitopes were among the peptides used. Matching HLA type, along with CMV infection, was indicated by public TCR beta signatures.

Findings and caveats of the study: The cumulative frequency of public TCR beta families distinguished individuals who carried CMV together with the relevant HLA. HLA-C-restricted TCR beta clonotypes specific for CMV led the ex vivo response.

This TCR derives from a human donor in good health (CMV status not recorded). Some clones in this sample may be carry-over from other donors' samples. V and J are TRBV19 and TRBJ2-4; TRBD2 might be the D (5 bases). The material was cultured PBMCs, obtained from culture after CMV antigen stimulation. The CDR3 DNA follows: TGTGCCAGTAGTATAGAAAGCGGTTTCAGGAACATTCAGTACTTC. Its protein product is CASSIESGFRNIQYF.